One sample yielded the 24 T cell receptor beta chains listed below, sequenced in a study of vaccination effects on CD4 cells after COVID-19. Culturing for roughly 10 days preceded CD4+ T cell isolation. Generated by immunoSEQ multiplex PCR, the TCRdb table keeps only in-frame clones and is missing some. The repertoire consists of about 37,000 clones, with roughly 74% occurring once and the leading ten covering 3%. For these TCRs, the target antigens are not known. The source was CD4+ T cells from PBMCs cultured without peptide, collected before COVID-19 vaccination. The receptors stem from a human donor who received a COVID-19 vaccine.

This sequence joins TRBV28 and TRBJ2-7; 7 nucleotides agree with TRBD1. The junction had 7 bases not matched to a gene; V was cut back by 6 bases and J by 2 bases. The CDR3 is 14 residues long. Germline V CDR1 and CDR2: MDHEN, SYDVKM. CDR3: CASRPPGGAYEQYF. CDR3 in DNA: TGTGCCAGCAGGCCCCCAGGGGGTGCCTACGAGCAGTACTTC.

The chain employs TRBV5-5 and TRBJ2-7; 10 bases line up with TRBD1. J gave up 4 bases and V 0 bases, and 4 bases lay outside the gene matches. Looked up from germline, CDR1 is SGHKS and CDR2 is YYEKEE (reference sequence). The CDR3 is made up of 15 amino acids. CDR3 nucleotide sequence: TGTGCCAGCAGCTTGGTTGGGACAGGGGATTACGAGCAGTACTTC. Its translation: CASSLVGTGDYEQYF.

The chain couples TRBV7-2 to TRBJ1-2; no clear D gene. V lost 5 bases and J 4 bases, leaving 11 bases between the germline ends. CDR1 and CDR2 from the germline V gene are SGHTA and FQGNSA. The CDR3 spans 13 residues. DNA of the CDR3: TGTGCCAGCAGCCGGGGTTCTGGCTATGGCTACACCTTC. Translating it yields CASSRGSGYGYTF.

The V gene is TRBV7-2, the J gene TRBJ2-1; D may be TRBD2 (5 bases). The germline V gene has CDR1 SGHTA and CDR2 FQGNSA. V gave up 4 bases and J gave up 8 bases, with 12 bases separating them. The length of the CDR3 is 13 residues. CDR3 nucleotide sequence: TGTGCCAGCAGCTCACCAACGAGGGATGAGCAGTTCTTC. This sequence encodes CASSSPTRDEQFF.

This clone was found a few times. The CDR3 protein is CASSLATVEKLFF. CDR3 coding DNA: TGTGCCAGCAGCTTAGCAACAGTCGAAAAACTGTTTTTT. This rearrangement joins TRBV7-9 to TRBJ1-4; D is unresolved. V was cut by 0 bases and J by 8 bases, with 7 bases left in between. This CDR3 is built from 13 residues. In germline, CDR1 is SEHNR, CDR2 FQNEAQ (reference sequence).

V and J are TRBV10-1 and TRBJ2-6, with TRBD1 as a possible D gene (7 bases). This CDR3 region has 18 residues. Trimming left V 4 bases short and J 0 bases short, with 16 bases between. In germline, CDR1 is WNHNN, CDR2 SYGVQD (reference sequence). CDR3 sequence reads: CASSGGGTADSGANVLTF. The CDR3 DNA is TGCGCCAGCAGTGGAGGAGGGACAGCAGACTCTGGGGCCAACGTCCTGACTTTC.

This clone was found a few times. The CDR3 sequence is CSVGQGSLGYTF. The CDR3, as DNA: TGCAGCGTTGGACAGGGGAGTCTTGGCTACACCTTC. The J gene is TRBJ1-2, the V gene TRBV29-1; 8 nucleotides match TRBD1. Per germline, CDR1 SQVTM and CDR2 ANQGSEA. V shed 4 bases and J 7 bases; nucleotides not matched to a gene: 5. The CDR3 loop spans 12 amino acids.

The V call is TRBV28, the J call TRBJ1-1, with D unresolved. This CDR3 has 13 residues. The germline gives CDR1 MDHEN, CDR2 SYDVKM. Trimming removed 2 bases at V and 4 bases at J, with 8 bases between. The CDR3 region is CASSLVGSTEAFF. Here the CDR3 DNA reads TGTGCCAGCAGTTTAGTGGGCAGCACTGAAGCTTTCTTT.

CDR3 coding DNA: TGTGCCAGCAGGAAGCCGGGCCAACGGACAGATACGCAGTATTTT. Translated: CASRKPGQRTDTQYF. The rearrangement links TRBV11-2 to TRBJ2-3; D ambiguous. This CDR3 comprises 15 residues. Germline V gene data show CDR1 as SGHAT and CDR2 as FQNNGV. Trimming took 6 bases from V and 3 from J, leaving 16 bases between them.

The chain has TRBV6-5 and TRBJ2-5; 9 bases map to TRBD2. The junction had 10 bases not matched to a gene; V was cut back by 6 bases and J by 5 bases. CDR1 is MNHEY and CDR2 is SVGAGI in the germline V gene. This CDR3 has 15 residues. The CDR3 region has the DNA TGTGCCAGCAGATTCACTAGCGGGTCCCGGGAGACCCAGTACTTC. Translating gives CASRFTSGSRETQYF.

V gene TRBV7-8 combines with J gene TRBJ1-5, with unresolved D. V lost 2 bases and J lost 3, with 14 bases in between. The CDR3 is 16 amino acids. The germline V gene has CDR1 SGHVS and CDR2 FQNEAQ. CDR3 sequence reads: CASSLIRARINQPQHF. For the CDR3, the DNA is TGTGCCAGCAGCTTAATCCGGGCCCGAATCAATCAGCCCCAGCATTTT.

Regarding this clone: Mismatch with germline at one junction end may stem from a read error. V usage is TRBV6-5 and J usage is TRBJ2-7; D perhaps matches TRBD2 (5 bases). CDR1 is MNHEY, CDR2 SVGAGI, per germline. There are 12 residues in the CDR3. The CDR3 here is CAAKWSGGDFIF. CDR3 coding DNA: TGTGCCGCCAAATGGAGCGGCGGCGATTTTATTTTC.

The chain uses TRBV20-1 and TRBJ2-7; tentatively, D is TRBD2 (5 bases). Germline V CDR1 and CDR2: DFQATT, SNEGSKA (reference sequence). The CDR3 runs 10 residues. V was shortened by 7 bases and J by 5 bases, with 9 bases between the two germline ends. CDR3 nucleotides: TGCAGTGTAGACGGGAACGAGCAGTACTTC. This codes for CSVDGNEQYF.

The CDR3 spells CASSQVWGSGYEQYF. The DNA of the CDR3 is TGTGCCAGCAGCCAAGTTTGGGGGAGCGGGTACGAGCAGTACTTC. V gene TRBV3-1 (or the pseudogene TRBV3-2) combines with J gene TRBJ2-7; tentative D call: TRBD2 (6 bases). Deletions cut 1 base from V and 4 bases from J, with 14 bases between. CDR3 length: 15 residues. CDR1 LGHDT and CDR2 YNNKEL come from the germline V gene (reference sequence).

The chain couples TRBV7-9 to TRBJ2-6; 7 nucleotides agree with TRBD2. The CDR3 is 17 amino acids. Germline loops: CDR1 SEHNR, CDR2 FQNEAQ (reference sequence). J was trimmed by 0 bases and V by 5 bases; bases with no gene match: 7. The CDR3 DNA reads as TGTGCCAGCAGCGTCAGCGGGACCGTCTCTGGGGCCAACGTCCTGACTTTC. Translated, it gives CASSVSGTVSGANVLTF.

The V gene is TRBV20-1, the J gene TRBJ1-2; no reliable D call. CDR1 and CDR2 (germline): DFQATT, SNEGSKA (reference sequence). The V gene lost 6 bases and the J gene lost 3 bases, with 8 bases spanning the gap. The CDR3 is 11 residues long. This chain's CDR3 is CSAGSDYGYTF. DNA of the CDR3: TGCAGTGCCGGGAGTGACTATGGCTACACCTTC.

The CDR3 nucleotides are TGTGCCAGCAGTGACCCCACGTGGGGGGAAAAACTGTTTTTT. This encodes CASSDPTWGEKLFF. This chain joins TRBV2 and TRBJ1-4; D is possibly TRBD1 (5 bases). The CDR3 covers 14 residues. V lost 3 bases, J lost 8 bases, and 13 bases lay in between. The germline V gene encodes CDR1 SNHLY and CDR2 FYNNEI.

The chain combines TRBV4-1 with TRBJ2-7; tentative D call: TRBD2 (5 bases). The CDR3 has 15 residues. V shed 4 bases and J shed 5 bases, with 18 bases lying between them. CDR1 MGHRA and CDR2 YSYEKL come from the germline V gene. CDR3 protein: CASSRTGIFDHEQYF. CDR3 bases: TGCGCCAGCAGCCGAACCGGGATCTTCGACCACGAGCAGTACTTC.

This rearrangement joins TRBV29-1 to TRBJ1-1, with a possible D match to TRBD1 (5 bases). V was pared by 8 bases and J by 0 bases, with 13 bases between. CDR1 SQVTM and CDR2 ANQGSEA come from the germline V gene. This CDR3 is 13 amino acids long. The CDR3 DNA follows: TGCAGCTCCAAGCTGACAGTGAACACTGAAGCTTTCTTT. Protein sequence: CSSKLTVNTEAFF.

The V and J genes are TRBV2 and TRBJ2-5; TRBD1 is a possible D gene (5 bases). This CDR3 has 11 amino acids. The V end was cut by 8 bases, the J end by 5 bases, with 9 bases between. Germline CDR1 is SNHLY and CDR2 is FYNNEI. The CDR3 here is CASGAWETQYF. DNA of the CDR3: TGTGCCAGCGGGGCGTGGGAGACCCAGTACTTC.

The chain has TRBV15 and TRBJ1-3; D uncertain. V lost 2 bases to trimming and J lost 2 bases, with 10 bases between them. The CDR3 consists of 15 residues. Germline CDR1 is LNHNV and CDR2 is YYDKDF (reference sequence). CDR3 protein: CATSRPGAAGNTIYF. The CDR3 DNA is TGTGCCACCAGCAGACCGGGAGCGGCTGGAAACACCATATATTTT.

The chain has TRBV3-1 (or the pseudogene TRBV3-2) and TRBJ2-5; no clear D gene. The CDR3 is 11 amino acids. Germline assignment: CDR1 LGHDT and CDR2 YNNKEL (reference sequence). V lost 0 bases to trimming and J lost 13 bases, with 9 bases between them. The CDR3 DNA is TGTGCCAGCAGCCAAGAAAGATCCGCGTACTTC. Amino acids: CASSQERSAYF.

This chain links TRBV6-1 with TRBJ1-5, with a possible D match to TRBD1 (6 bases). The germline CDR1 and CDR2 sequences are MNHNS and SASEGT. Trimming stripped 4 bases from V and 0 bases from J, with 13 bases between. The CDR3 runs to 16 residues. CDR3 residues: CASSGGQIYSNQPQHF. The DNA for the CDR3 is TGTGCCAGCAGTGGAGGACAGATTTATAGCAATCAGCCCCAGCATTTT.

This clone was counted between two and nine times. This chain connects TRBV5-4 to TRBJ2-3; weak D call: TRBD2 (6 bases). Germline V gene sequence: CDR1 SGHNT, CDR2 YYREEE (reference sequence). Between the trimmed V and J ends, which lost 4 bases and 1 base, there was a span of 10 bases. The CDR3 runs to 14 residues. This CDR3 reads CASSDPSGTDTQYF. CDR3 nucleotide sequence: TGTGCCAGCAGCGATCCTAGCGGCACAGATACGCAGTATTTT.